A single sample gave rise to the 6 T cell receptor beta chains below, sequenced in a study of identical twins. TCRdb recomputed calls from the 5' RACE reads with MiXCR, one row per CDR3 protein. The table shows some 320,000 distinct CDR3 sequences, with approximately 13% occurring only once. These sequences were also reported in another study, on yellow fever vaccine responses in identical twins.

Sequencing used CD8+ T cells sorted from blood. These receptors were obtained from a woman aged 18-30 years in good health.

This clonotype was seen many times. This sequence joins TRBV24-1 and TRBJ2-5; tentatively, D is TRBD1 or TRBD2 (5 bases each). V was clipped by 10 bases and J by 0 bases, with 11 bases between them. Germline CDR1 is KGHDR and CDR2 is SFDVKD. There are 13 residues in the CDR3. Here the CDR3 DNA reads TGTGCCACAACGGGACGGAACCAAGAGACCCAGTACTTC. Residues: CATTGRNQETQYF.

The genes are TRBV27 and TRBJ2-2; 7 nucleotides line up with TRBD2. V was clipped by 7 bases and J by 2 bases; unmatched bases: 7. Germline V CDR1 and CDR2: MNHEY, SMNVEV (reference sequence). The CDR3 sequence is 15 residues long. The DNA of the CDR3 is TGTGCCAGCACCAAAAGCGGGACTAACACCGGGGAGCTGTTTTTT. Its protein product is CASTKSGTNTGELFF.

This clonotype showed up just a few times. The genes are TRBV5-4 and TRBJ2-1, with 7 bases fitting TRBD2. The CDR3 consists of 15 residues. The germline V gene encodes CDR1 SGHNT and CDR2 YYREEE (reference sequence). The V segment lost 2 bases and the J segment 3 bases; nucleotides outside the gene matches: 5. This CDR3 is CASSFSSSGYNEQFF. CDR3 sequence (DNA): TGTGCCAGCAGCTTCTCGTCTAGCGGCTACAATGAGCAGTTCTTC.

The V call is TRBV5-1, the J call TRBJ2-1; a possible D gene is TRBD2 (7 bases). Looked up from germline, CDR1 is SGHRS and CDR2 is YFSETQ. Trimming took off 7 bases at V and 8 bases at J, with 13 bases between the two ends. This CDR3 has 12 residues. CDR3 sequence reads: CASGGGRDEQFF. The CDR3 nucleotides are TGCGCCAGCGGCGGGGGCCGGGATGAGCAGTTCTTC. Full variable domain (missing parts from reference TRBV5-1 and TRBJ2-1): KAGVTQTPRYLIKTRGQQVTLSCSPISGHRSVSWYQQTPGQGLQFLFEYFSETQRNKGNFPGRFSGRQFSNSRSEMNVSTLELGDSALYLCASGGGRDEQFFGPGTRLTVL.

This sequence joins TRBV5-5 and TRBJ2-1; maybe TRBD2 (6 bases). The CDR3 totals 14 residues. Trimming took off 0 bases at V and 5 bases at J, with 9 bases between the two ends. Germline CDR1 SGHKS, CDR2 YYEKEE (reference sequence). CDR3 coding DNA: TGTGCCAGCAGCTTGGTTGCGGGGAACAATGAGCAGTTCTTC. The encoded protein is CASSLVAGNNEQFF.

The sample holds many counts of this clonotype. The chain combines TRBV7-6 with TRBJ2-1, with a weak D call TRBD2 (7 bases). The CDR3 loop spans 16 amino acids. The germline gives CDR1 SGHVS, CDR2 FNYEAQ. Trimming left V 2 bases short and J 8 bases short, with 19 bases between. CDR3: CASSLPKGRGLDEQFF. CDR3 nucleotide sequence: TGTGCCAGCAGCTTACCAAAAGGGAGGGGGTTAGATGAGCAGTTCTTC.